This T cell receptor (beta chain) was recorded in a study of tumor-infiltrating lymphocytes in primary liver carcinoma. The wider study: Patients of both sexes were 30 to 69 years old. The tumors ranged from roughly 4 to 11 cm across and fell within stage T1-T3 N0M0.

This CDR3 comprises 14 residues. Concerning this clonotype itself: The junction and the germline gene differ at one end; a read error may be behind it.

The study co-extracted DNA and RNA from 20-30 mg of unsorted bulk tissue. A primer in the constant region served to generate TCR beta cDNA from around 500 ng of total RNA. Three nested multiplex PCR rounds of slightly modified ARM-PCR generated TCR beta libraries. The study ran its first two PCR rounds for approximately 11 cycles each, using TRBV1-TRBV30 forward primers and a C-beta reverse primer. TCRdb re-derived calls from the multiplex PCR reads in MiXCR, one entry per CDR3 protein. This table holds some 130,000 distinct CDR3 sequences, about two thirds found once. Sequencing input: tumor-adjacent normal liver tissue. This chain joins TRBV12-3 or TRBV12-4 and TRBJ2-5; either TRBD1 or TRBD2 may supply D (6 bases each). The clonotype comes from a woman aged 55-75 years with primary liver carcinoma and hepatitis B virus infection. The CDR3 DNA reads TGTGTCAGCAGTATGATGGGGGGCCGGGAGACCCAGTACTTC. Amino acids: CVSSMMGGRETQYF.